The clone carrying this TCR beta chain was seen only a few times. In the source study's methods: Quantification of nucleated cells was approximated via reference gene primer amplification. Data came from immunoSEQ multiplex PCR; TCRdb stores just in-frame clones and leaves some out. V and J calls and clone size are those listed in that table; D and trimming were worked out from the DNA. The data hold roughly 200,000 clones, with roughly 86% observed a single time. The CDR3 totals 14 residues. The germline V gene has CDR1 MDHEN and CDR2 SYDVKM. The germline V and J ends were trimmed by 3 bases and 9 bases, with 18 bases remaining between them. These data belong to a study of blood T cell repertoires in COVID-19. Study overall: Acute and convalescent COVID-19 specimens originated in the United States, Italy and Spain. Sources were T cells, B-cell-depleted T cells, or PBMCs; the material itself was cDNA or gDNA.

The receptor comes from a man younger than 30 with active or convalescent COVID-19. This chain joins TRBV28 and TRBJ2-7; maybe TRBD2 (7 bases). The specimen was peripheral blood. CDR3 amino acids: CASSFGGRVNVQYF. In nucleotides, the CDR3 is TGTGCCAGCAGTTTCGGGGGGCGCGTTAATGTGCAGTACTTC.